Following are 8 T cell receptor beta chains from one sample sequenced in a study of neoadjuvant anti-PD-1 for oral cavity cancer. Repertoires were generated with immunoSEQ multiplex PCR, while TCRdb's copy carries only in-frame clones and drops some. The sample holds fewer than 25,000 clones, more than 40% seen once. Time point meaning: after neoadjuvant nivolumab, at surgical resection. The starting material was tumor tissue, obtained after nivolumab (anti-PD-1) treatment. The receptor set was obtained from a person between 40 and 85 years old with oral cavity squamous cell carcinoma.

CDR3 coding DNA: TGTGCCAGCAGTAAGGGACAGGGACCTTATGGCTACACCTTC. Translated: CASSKGQGPYGYTF. The rearrangement links TRBV6-6 to TRBJ1-2; TRBD1 aligns across 9 bases. Trimming took 5 bases from V and 5 from J; bases not matched to a gene: 6. Looked up from germline, CDR1 is MNHNY and CDR2 is SVGAGI (reference sequence). The CDR3 spans 14 residues.

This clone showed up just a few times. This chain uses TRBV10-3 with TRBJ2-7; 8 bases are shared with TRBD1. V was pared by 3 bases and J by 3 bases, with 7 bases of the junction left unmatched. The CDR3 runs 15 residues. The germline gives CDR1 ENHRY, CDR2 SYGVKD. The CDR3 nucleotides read TGTGCCATCAGTGACACCCGGACAGGGATCTACGAGCAGTACTTC. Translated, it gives CAISDTRTGIYEQYF.

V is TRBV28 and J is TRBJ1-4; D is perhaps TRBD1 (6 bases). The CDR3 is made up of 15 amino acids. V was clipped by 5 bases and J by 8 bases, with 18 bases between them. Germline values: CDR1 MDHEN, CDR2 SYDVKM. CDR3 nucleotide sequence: TGTGCCAGCAGTCTTGGCGGGGGCCCACGGGAAAAACTGTTTTTT. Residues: CASSLGGGPREKLFF.

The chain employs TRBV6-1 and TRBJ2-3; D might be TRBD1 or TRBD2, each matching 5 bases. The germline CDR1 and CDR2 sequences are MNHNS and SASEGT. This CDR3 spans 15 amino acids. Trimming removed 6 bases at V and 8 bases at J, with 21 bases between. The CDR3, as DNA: TGTGCCAGCAGACCCCCGGGGCTAACCCTAGGTACGCAGTATTTT. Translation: CASRPPGLTLGTQYF.

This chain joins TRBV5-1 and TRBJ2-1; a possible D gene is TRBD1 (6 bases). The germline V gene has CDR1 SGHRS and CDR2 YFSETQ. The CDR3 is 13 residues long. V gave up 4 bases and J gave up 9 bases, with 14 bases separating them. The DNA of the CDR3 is TGCGCCAGCAGCCGCGAGCAGGGGTTTGAGCAGTTCTTC. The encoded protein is CASSREQGFEQFF.

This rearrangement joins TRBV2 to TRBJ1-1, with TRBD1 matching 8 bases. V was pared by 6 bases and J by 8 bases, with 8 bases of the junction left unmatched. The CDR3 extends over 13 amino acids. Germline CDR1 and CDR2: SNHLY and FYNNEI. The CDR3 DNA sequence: TGTGCCAGCAGCCGGGACAGGAGCCTGGAAGCTTTCTTT. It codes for CASSRDRSLEAFF.

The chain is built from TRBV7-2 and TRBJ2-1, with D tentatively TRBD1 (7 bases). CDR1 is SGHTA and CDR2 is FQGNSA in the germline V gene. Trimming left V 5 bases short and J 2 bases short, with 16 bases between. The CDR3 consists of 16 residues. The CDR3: CASSPGGTAAYNEQFF. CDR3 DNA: TGTGCCAGCAGCCCAGGGGGGACTGCAGCCTACAATGAGCAGTTCTTC.

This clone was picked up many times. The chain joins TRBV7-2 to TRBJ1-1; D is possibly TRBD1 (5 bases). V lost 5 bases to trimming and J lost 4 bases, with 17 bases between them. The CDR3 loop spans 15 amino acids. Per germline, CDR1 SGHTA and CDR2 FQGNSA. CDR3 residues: CASSQRIRQGTEAFF. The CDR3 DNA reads TGTGCCAGCAGCCAACGGATAAGGCAGGGCACTGAAGCTTTCTTT. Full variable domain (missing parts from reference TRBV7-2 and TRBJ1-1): GAGVSQSPSNKVTEKGKDVELRCDPISGHTALYWYRQSLGQGLEFLIYFQGNSAPDKSGLPSDRFSAERTGGSVSTLTIQRTQQEDSAVYLCASSQRIRQGTEAFFGQGTRLTVV.